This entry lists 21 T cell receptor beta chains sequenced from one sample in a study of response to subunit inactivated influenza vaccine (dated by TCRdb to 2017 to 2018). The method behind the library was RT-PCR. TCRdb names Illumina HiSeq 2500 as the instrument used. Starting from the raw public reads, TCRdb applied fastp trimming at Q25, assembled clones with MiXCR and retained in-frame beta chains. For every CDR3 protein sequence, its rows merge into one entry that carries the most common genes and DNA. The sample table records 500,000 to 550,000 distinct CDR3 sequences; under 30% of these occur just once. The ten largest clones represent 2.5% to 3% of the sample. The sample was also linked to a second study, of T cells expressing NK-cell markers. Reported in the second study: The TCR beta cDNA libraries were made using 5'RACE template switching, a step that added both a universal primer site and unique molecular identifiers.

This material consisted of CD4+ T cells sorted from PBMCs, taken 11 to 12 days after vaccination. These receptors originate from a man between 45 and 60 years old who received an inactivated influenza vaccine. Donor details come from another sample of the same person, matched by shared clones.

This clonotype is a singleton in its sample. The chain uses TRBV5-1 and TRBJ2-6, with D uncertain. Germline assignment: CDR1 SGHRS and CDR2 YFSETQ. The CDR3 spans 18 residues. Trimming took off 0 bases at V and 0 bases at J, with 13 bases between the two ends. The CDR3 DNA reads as TGCGCCAGCAGCTTGGCCTCAGCAGTCCGCTCTGGGGCCAACGTCCTGACTTTC. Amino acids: CASSLASAVRSGANVLTF.

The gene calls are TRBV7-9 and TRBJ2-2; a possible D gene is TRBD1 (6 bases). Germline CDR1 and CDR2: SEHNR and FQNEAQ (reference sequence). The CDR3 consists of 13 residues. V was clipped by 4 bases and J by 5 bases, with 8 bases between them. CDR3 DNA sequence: TGTGCCAGCAGCTGGGGACAAACCGGGGAGCTGTTTTTT. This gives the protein CASSWGQTGELFF.

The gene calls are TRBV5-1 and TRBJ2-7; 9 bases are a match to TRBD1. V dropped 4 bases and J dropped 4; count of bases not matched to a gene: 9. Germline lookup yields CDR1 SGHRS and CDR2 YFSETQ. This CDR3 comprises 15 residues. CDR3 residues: CASSTIGQGIYEQYF. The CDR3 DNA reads TGCGCCAGCAGCACGATTGGACAGGGGATTTACGAGCAGTACTTC.

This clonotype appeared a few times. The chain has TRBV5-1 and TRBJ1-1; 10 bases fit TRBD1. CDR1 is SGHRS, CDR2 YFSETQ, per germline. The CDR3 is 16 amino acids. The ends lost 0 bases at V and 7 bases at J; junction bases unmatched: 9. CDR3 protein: CASSLAPLDRGSEAFF. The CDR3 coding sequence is TGCGCCAGCAGCTTGGCCCCCCTGGACAGGGGGAGTGAAGCTTTCTTT.

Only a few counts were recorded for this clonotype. CDR3 loop: CASSSVGGYEQYF. CDR3 DNA: TGTGCCAGCAGTTCGGTAGGGGGCTACGAGCAGTACTTC. The chain carries TRBV6-2 or TRBV6-3 and TRBJ2-7; D possibly corresponds to TRBD1 (6 bases). The V gene's germline CDR1 is MNHEY and CDR2 SVGEGT. The V and J ends lost 4 bases and 3 bases respectively, with 10 bases between them. This CDR3 region has 13 residues.

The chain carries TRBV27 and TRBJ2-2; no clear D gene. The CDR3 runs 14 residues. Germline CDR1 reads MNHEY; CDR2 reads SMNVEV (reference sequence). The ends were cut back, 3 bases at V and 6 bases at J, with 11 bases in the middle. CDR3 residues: CASSLWGWAGELFF. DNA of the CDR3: TGTGCCAGCAGTTTGTGGGGTTGGGCCGGGGAGCTGTTTTTT.

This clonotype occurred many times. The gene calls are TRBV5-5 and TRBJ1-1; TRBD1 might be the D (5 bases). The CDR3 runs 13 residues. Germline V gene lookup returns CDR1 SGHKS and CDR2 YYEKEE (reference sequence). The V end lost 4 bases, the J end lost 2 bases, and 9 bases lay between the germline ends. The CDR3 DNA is TGTGCCAGCAGCACGACAGATAACACTGAAGCTTTCTTT. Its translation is CASSTTDNTEAFF.

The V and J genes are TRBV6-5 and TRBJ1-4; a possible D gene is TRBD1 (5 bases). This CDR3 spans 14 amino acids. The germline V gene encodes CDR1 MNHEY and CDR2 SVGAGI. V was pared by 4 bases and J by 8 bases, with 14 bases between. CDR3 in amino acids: CASSSDGQREKLFF. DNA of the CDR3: TGTGCCAGCAGTTCCGACGGACAAAGGGAAAAACTGTTTTTT.

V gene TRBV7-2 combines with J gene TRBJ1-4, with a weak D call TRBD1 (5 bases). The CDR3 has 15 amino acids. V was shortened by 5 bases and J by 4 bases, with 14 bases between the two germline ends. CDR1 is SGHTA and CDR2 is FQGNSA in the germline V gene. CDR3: CASSLVLGDNEKLFF. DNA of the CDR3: TGTGCCAGCAGCCTAGTACTGGGGGATAATGAAAAACTGTTTTTT.

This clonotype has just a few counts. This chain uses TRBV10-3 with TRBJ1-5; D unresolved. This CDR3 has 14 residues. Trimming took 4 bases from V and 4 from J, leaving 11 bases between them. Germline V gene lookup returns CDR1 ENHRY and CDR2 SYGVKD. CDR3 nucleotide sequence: TGTGCCATCAGTGGGGTTTCCTCTAATCAGCCCCAGCATTTT. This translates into CAISGVSSNQPQHF.

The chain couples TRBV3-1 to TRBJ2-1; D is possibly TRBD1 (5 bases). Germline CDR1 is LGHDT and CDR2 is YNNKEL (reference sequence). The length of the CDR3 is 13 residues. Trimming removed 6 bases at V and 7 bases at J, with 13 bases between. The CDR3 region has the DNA TGTGCCAGCAGTCTCATGCAGGGAAATGAGCAGTTCTTC. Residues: CASSLMQGNEQFF.

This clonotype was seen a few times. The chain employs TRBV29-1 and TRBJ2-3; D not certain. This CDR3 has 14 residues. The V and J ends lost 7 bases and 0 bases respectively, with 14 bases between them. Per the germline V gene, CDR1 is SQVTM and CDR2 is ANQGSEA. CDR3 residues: CSGLRISSTDTQYF. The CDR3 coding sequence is TGCAGCGGCCTCAGAATTTCTAGCACAGATACGCAGTATTTT.

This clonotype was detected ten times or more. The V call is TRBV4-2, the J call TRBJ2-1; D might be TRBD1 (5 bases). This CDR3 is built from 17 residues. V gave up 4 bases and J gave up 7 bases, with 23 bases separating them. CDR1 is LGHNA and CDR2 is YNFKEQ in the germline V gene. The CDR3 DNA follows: TGTGCCAGCAGCCCCAACAAGGCAGGGTTGGTTGGTAATGAGCAGTTCTTC. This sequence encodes CASSPNKAGLVGNEQFF.

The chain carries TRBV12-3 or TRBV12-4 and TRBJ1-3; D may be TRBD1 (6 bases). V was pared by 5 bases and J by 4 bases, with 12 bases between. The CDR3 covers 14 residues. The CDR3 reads CASSPGQFGNTIYF. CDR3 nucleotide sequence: TGTGCCAGCAGTCCCGGACAGTTCGGAAACACCATATATTTT.

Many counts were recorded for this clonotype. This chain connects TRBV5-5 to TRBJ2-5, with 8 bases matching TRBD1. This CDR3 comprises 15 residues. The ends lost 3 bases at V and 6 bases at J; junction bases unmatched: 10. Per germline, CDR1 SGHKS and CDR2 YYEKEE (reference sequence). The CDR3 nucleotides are TGTGCCAGCAGCTCGTTCGCCACAGGGGGAAAGACCCAGTACTTC. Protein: CASSSFATGGKTQYF.

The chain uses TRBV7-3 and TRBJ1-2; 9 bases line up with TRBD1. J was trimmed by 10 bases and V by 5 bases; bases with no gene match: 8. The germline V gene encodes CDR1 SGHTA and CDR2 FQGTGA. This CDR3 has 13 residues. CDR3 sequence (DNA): TGTGCCAGCAGCCATACAGGGGGCGCCGACTACACCTTC. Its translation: CASSHTGGADYTF.

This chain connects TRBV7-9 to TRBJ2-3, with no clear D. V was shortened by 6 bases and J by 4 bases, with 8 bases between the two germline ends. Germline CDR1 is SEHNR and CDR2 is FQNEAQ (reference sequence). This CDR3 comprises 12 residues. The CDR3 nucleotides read TGTGCCAGCAGTGGCTGGGCAGATACGCAGTATTTT. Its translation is CASSGWADTQYF.

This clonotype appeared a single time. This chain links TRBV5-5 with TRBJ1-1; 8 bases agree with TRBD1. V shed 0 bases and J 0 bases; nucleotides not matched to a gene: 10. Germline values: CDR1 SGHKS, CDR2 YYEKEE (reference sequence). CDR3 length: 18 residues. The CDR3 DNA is TGTGCCAGCAGCTTGGCCCCAGGGGGCGCGCGGGTGAACACTGAAGCTTTCTTT. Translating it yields CASSLAPGGARVNTEAFF.

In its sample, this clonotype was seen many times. This CDR3 is CASSSGVSPLHF. The CDR3 coding sequence is TGTGCCAGCAGTTCCGGGGTTTCACCCCTCCACTTT. The chain has TRBV12-3 or TRBV12-4 and TRBJ1-6; D unresolved. V was pared by 4 bases and J by 9 bases, with 7 bases between. The CDR3 runs 12 residues.

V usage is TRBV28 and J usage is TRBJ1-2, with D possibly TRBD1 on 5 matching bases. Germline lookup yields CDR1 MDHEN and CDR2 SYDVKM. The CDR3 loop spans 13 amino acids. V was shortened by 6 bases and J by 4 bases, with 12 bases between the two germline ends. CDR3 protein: CASRETVRYGYTF. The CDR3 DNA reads TGTGCCAGCAGGGAGACAGTCCGCTATGGCTACACCTTC.

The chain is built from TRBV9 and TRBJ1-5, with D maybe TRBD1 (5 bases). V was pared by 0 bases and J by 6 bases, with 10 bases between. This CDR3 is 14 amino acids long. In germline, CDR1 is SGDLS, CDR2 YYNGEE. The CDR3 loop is CASSVDPGGQPQHF. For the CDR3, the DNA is TGTGCCAGCAGCGTAGATCCGGGGGGTCAGCCCCAGCATTTT.